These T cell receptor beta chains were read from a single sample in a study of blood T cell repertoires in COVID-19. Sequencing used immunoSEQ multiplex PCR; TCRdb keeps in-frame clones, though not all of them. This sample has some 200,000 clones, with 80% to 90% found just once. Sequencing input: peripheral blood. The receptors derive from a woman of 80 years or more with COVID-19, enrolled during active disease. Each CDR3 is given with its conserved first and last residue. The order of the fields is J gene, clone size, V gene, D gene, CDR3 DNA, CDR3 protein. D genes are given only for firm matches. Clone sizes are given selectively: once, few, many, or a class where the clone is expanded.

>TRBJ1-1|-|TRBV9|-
TGTGCCAGCAGCGTAGAAGGGGTCCCTAACACTGAAGCTTTCTTT
CASSVEGVPNTEAFF
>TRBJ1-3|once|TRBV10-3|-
TGTGCCATCAGGACAGACGGAAACACCATATATTTT
CAIRTDGNTIYF
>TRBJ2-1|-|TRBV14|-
TGTGCCAGCAGCCATTTCACCGGGACTTCATCCTACAATGAGCAGTTCTTC
CASSHFTGTSSYNEQFF
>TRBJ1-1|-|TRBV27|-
TGTGCCAGCAGTGCCCGCGAGGGGGCTGAAGCTTTCTTT
CASSAREGAEAFF
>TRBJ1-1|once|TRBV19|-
TGTGCCAGTAAAAACAGGGTCATGAACACTGAAGCTTTCTTT
CASKNRVMNTEAFF
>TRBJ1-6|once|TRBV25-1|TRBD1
TGTGCCAGCAGAGGGACAGGGAGTGGTAATTCACCCCTCCACTTT
CASRGTGSGNSPLHF
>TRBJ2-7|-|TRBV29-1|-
TGCAGCGTTGAAGGAGTATTAGGAGGTGGCTCCTACGAGCAGTACTTC
CSVEGVLGGGSYEQYF
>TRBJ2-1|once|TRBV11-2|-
TGTGCCAGCAGCTTAGAAGCGGGTTGGCAGTTCTTC
CASSLEAGWQFF
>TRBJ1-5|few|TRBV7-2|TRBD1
TGTGCCAGCAGCGAAGGACAGGGGGCGGGAGTAGTGGGCAATCAGCCCCAGCATTTT
CASSEGQGAGVVGNQPQHF
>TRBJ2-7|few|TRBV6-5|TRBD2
TGTGCCAGCACCCCCCCTAGCGGGTACGAGCAGTACTTC
CASTPPSGYEQYF
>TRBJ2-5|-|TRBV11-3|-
TGTGCCAGCAGCCCCGGGGGATCTAGTCAAGAGACCCAGTACTTC
CASSPGGSSQETQYF
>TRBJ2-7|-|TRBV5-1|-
TGCGCCAGCAGCTTGGGCGGGATAAGAAAGGACGAGCAGTACTTC
CASSLGGIRKDEQYF
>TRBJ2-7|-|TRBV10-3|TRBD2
TGTGCCATCAAAGTCGGGGGGGCCTCTCAGTACGAGCAGTACTTC
CAIKVGGASQYEQYF
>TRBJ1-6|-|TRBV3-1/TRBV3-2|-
TGTGCCAGCAGCCAAGATCTAGGTGTGTCCCTCCACTTT
CASSQDLGVSLHF
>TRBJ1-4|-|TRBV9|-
TGTGCCAGCAGCCTCACGGGGGGGACTAATGAAAAACTGTTTTTT
CASSLTGGTNEKLFF
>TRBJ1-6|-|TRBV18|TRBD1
TGTGCCAGCTCACCTGGGACAGGGTCGGTGCCCCTCCACTTT
CASSPGTGSVPLHF
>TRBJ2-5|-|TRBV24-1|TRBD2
TGTGCCACCAGTAGAAGCGGGGATGGCGGGACCCAGTACTTC
CATSRSGDGGTQYF
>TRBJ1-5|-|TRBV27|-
TGTGCCAGCAGTTTATTGTACACAAGCAATCAGCCCCAGCATTTT
CASSLLYTSNQPQHF
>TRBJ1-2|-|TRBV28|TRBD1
TGTGCCAGCAGCCGACAAAGCGGGCAGGGGGGAAATGGCTACACCTTC
CASSRQSGQGGNGYTF
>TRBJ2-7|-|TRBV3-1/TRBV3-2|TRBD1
TGTGCCAGCAGCCCCTTAGCCTGGACAGGGCCACGCGAGCAGTACTTC
CASSPLAWTGPREQYF
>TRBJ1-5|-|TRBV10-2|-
TGCGCCAGCAGAGACAGTGGGGGCAATCAGCCCCAGCATTTT
CASRDSGGNQPQHF
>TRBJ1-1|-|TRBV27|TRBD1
TGTGCCAGCAGTTTATACAGGGGCACTGAAGCTTTCTTT
CASSLYRGTEAFF
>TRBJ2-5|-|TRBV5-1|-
TGCGCCACCTTGGACAGCAGCCCCCAAGAGACCCAGTACTTC
CATLDSSPQETQYF
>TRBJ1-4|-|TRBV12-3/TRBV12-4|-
TGTGCCAGCAGTTTACGGGAAAAACTGTTTTTT
CASSLREKLFF
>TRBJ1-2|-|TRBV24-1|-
TGTGCCACCAGTGATTCCGACAGTGCCGGCTACACCTTC
CATSDSDSAGYTF
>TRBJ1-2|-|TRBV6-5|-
TGTGCCAGCCGATCAGGGCGTAACTATGGCTACACCTTC
CASRSGRNYGYTF
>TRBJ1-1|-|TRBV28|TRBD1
TGTGCCAGCAGCTTATCCGGGACAGCTCACCACACTGAAGCTTTCTTT
CASSLSGTAHHTEAFF
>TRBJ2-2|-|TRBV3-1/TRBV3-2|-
TGTGCCAGCAGCCAATTCATCGCGGTCCTCACCGGGGAGCTGTTTTTT
CASSQFIAVLTGELFF
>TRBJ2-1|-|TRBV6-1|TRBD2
TGTGCCAGCAGTGTAGCGGGACTAGCGGGGGGGCTGAACAATGAGCAGTTCTTC
CASSVAGLAGGLNNEQFF
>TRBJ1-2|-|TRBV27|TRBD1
TGTGCCAGCATTCGGGACAGGGCTTATGGCTACACCTTC
CASIRDRAYGYTF
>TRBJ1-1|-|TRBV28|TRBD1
TGTGCCAGCAGACGTACAGGGGGCACTGAAGCTTTCTTT
CASRRTGGTEAFF
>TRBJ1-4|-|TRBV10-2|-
TGCGCCAGTTCCGTGTCAGGCTCAAACCGTGAAAAACTGTTTTTT
CASSVSGSNREKLFF
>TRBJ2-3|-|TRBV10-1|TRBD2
TGCGCCAGCAGGCCCTCGGGGGGGGCCGGAGATACGCAGTATTTT
CASRPSGGAGDTQYF
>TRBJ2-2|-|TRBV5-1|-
TGCGCCAGCAGCTTGGACTTCACCGGGGAGCTGTTTTTT
CASSLDFTGELFF
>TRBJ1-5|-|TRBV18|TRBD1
TGTGCCAGCTCACTGGGGACAGCGGACAATCAGCCCCAGCATTTT
CASSLGTADNQPQHF
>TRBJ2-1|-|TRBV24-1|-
TGTGCCACCAGTGATTACAGGGCGAATGAGCAGTTCTTC
CATSDYRANEQFF
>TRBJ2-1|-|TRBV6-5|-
TGTGCCACCGCTAGCGTTCCGGGCAATGAGCAGTTCTTC
CATASVPGNEQFF
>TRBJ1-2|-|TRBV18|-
TGTGCCAGCTCACCACTTGGACGGGGGTATGGCTACACCTTC
CASSPLGRGYGYTF
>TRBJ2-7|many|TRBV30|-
TGTGCCTGGAGTGTGCCGGGAATCTACGAGCAGTACTTC
CAWSVPGIYEQYF
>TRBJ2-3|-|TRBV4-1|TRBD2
TGCGCCAGCAGCCAAGAAAGGGGCGGAGGGGAGGGTAGCACAGATACGCAGTATTTT
CASSQERGGGEGSTDTQYF
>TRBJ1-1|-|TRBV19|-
TGTGCCAGTAGCACCCGGGGGGAATCCACTGAAGCTTTCTTT
CASSTRGESTEAFF
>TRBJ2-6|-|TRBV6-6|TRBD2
TGTGCCAGCACCTTTAGCGGGGTTGGGGGGGCCAACGTCCTGACTTTC
CASTFSGVGGANVLTF
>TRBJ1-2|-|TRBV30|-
TGTGCCTGGAGTGTTTCCGTTTCCGGGACTTACACCTTC
CAWSVSVSGTYTF
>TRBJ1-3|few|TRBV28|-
TGTGCCAGCAGTTTCGCCAGGGGAGTAGCCGGAAACACCATATATTTT
CASSFARGVAGNTIYF
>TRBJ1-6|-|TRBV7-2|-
TGTGCCAGCAGCTTCCGGTATTCACCCCTCCACTTT
CASSFRYSPLHF
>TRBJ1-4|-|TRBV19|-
TGTGCCAGTAAGGATTACAGGATTAATGAAAAACTGTTTTTT
CASKDYRINEKLFF
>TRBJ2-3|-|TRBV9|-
TGTGCCAGCAGCGTAGAAGGGTGGGGCAGCCTCACAGATACGCAGTATTTT
CASSVEGWGSLTDTQYF
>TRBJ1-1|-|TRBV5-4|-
TGTGCCAGCAGCTTGGCCTCGACACTGAACACTGAAGCTTTCTTT
CASSLASTLNTEAFF